This passage covers 18 T cell receptor beta chains from one sample sequenced in a study of control samples from healthy donors and cancer patients. The repertoire was sequenced with immunoSEQ multiplex PCR; TCRdb's copy has only in-frame clones and lacks some. Here the sample spans around 250,000 clones, over 75% being singletons. The sample consisted of PBMCs. The receptors were gathered from a woman aged 60-75 years with lung cancer.

CDR3 protein: CASSLGATNYGYTF. The CDR3 bases are TGTGCCAGCAGCTTAGGGGCGACAAACTATGGCTACACCTTC. The chain recombines TRBV5-8 with TRBJ1-2; the D gene is possibly TRBD1 (5 bases). CDR3 size: 14 residues. The germline CDR1 and CDR2 sequences are SGHTS and YDEGEE. Trimming pared 2 bases from V and 2 bases from J, leaving 10 bases between.

On this clone: The same CDR3 arises from other DNA sequences in this sample as well. The V call is TRBV14, the J call TRBJ1-2; D may be TRBD1 (5 bases). The CDR3 has 16 residues. The ends were cut back, 4 bases at V and 4 bases at J, with 19 bases in the middle. Per germline, CDR1 SGHDN and CDR2 FVKESK. The DNA of the CDR3 is TGTGCCAGCAGCCCACACTCAGGGACGCGGACCTATGGCTACACCTTC. Encoded protein: CASSPHSGTRTYGYTF.

V gene TRBV30 combines with J gene TRBJ2-1; a possible D gene is TRBD1 (5 bases). Germline-derived CDR1 and CDR2 are GTSNPN and SVGIG (reference sequence). V dropped 1 base and J dropped 3 bases, with 7 bases sitting between them. The CDR3 is 13 residues long. The CDR3 nucleotides read TGTGCCTGGAGTGAAGACAGCTACAATGAGCAGTTCTTC. Protein: CAWSEDSYNEQFF.

The V gene is TRBV4-2, the J gene TRBJ1-2, with D uncertain. With 1 base removed from V and 4 bases from J, the gap between germline ends came to 16 bases. This CDR3 has 16 amino acids. Germline values: CDR1 LGHNA, CDR2 YNFKEQ. The CDR3 DNA follows: TGTGCCAGCAGCCAAGGGTCTGGACTGGCAACCTATGGCTACACCTTC. Its translation is CASSQGSGLATYGYTF.

The J gene is TRBJ1-1, the V gene TRBV15, with 11 bases fitting TRBD1. Germline V gene lookup returns CDR1 LNHNV and CDR2 YYDKDF (reference sequence). This CDR3 is built from 15 residues. After removal of 1 base from V and 4 bases from J, the junction contained 2 bases not matched to a gene. This CDR3 reads CATSRGGTGGTEAFF. CDR3 coding DNA: TGTGCCACCAGCAGAGGGGGGACAGGGGGCACTGAAGCTTTCTTT.

V usage is TRBV4-1 and J usage is TRBJ1-2; D gene ambiguous. Trimming shortened V by 4 bases and J by 3 bases, and 9 bases separated the two germline ends. Germline assignment: CDR1 MGHRA and CDR2 YSYEKL. CDR3 length: 13 residues. CDR3 sequence: CASSPQTDYGYTF. CDR3 in DNA: TGCGCCAGCAGCCCCCAAACGGACTATGGCTACACCTTC.

J is TRBJ2-5 and V is TRBV18, with D hard to call. Germline CDR1 KGHSH, CDR2 LQKENI. V was shortened by 2 bases and J by 5 bases, with 15 bases between the two germline ends. This CDR3 spans 15 amino acids. The CDR3 sequence is CASSPSTESYETQYF. The CDR3 DNA is TGTGCCAGCTCACCATCCACCGAGTCCTATGAGACCCAGTACTTC.

This clone was recorded at least ten times. V gene TRBV6-5 combines with J gene TRBJ1-1, with D uncertain. The CDR3 has 13 amino acids. Trimming pared 4 bases from V and 0 bases from J, leaving 6 bases between. From germline, CDR1 is MNHEY and CDR2 SVGAGI. CDR3 sequence (DNA): TGTGCCAGCAGTTCGGAGGTGAACACTGAAGCTTTCTTT. Translation gives CASSSEVNTEAFF.

This chain joins TRBV9 and TRBJ1-1, with D perhaps matching TRBD1 (6 bases). Germline CDR1 SGDLS, CDR2 YYNGEE. V gave up 4 bases and J gave up 7 bases, with 17 bases separating them. The CDR3 sequence is 14 residues long. CDR3 DNA sequence: TGTGCCAGCAGCCAGCAGGGACACGACCTTGAAGCTTTCTTT. It specifies CASSQQGHDLEAFF.

The chain recombines TRBV7-2 with TRBJ2-3; D call uncertain. The germline gives CDR1 SGHTA, CDR2 FQGNSA. The CDR3 is 12 amino acids. Between the trimmed V and J ends, which lost 5 bases and 9 bases, there was a span of 12 bases. CDR3 DNA sequence: TGTGCCAGCAGCCCTAGTCTTTCGACGCAGTATTTT. Amino acids: CASSPSLSTQYF. The whole variable domain, remainder taken from reference TRBV7-2 and TRBJ2-3, is GAGVSQSPSNKVTEKGKDVELRCDPISGHTALYWYRQSLGQGLEFLIYFQGNSAPDKSGLPSDRFSAERTGGSVSTLTIQRTQQEDSAVYLCASSPSLSTQYFGPGTRLTVL.

V is TRBV11-3 and J is TRBJ1-1, with D perhaps TRBD1 (5 bases). Germline CDR1 is SGHNT and CDR2 is YENEEA. There are 14 residues in the CDR3. Trimming left V 1 base short and J 4 bases short, with 10 bases between. The CDR3 sequence: CASSLGGYGTEAFF. CDR3 DNA sequence: TGTGCCAGCAGCTTAGGGGGGTACGGCACTGAAGCTTTCTTT.

V usage is TRBV6-4 and J usage is TRBJ2-3; a weak D match, TRBD2 (7 bases). Germline V gives CDR1 MRHNA, CDR2 SNTAGT. With 4 bases removed from V and 4 bases from J, the gap between germline ends came to 24 bases. This CDR3 contains 18 residues. This chain's CDR3 is CASSGRGASAKRADTQYF. The CDR3 DNA reads TGTGCCAGCAGTGGTCGGGGGGCCTCCGCAAAAAGGGCAGATACGCAGTATTTT.

The CDR3 reads CASSLGGGAVETQYF. DNA of the CDR3: TGTGCCAGCAGCTTAGGCGGAGGGGCGGTGGAGACCCAGTACTTC. V usage is TRBV7-9 and J usage is TRBJ2-5; D is possibly TRBD2 (6 bases). The CDR3 runs 15 residues. In germline, CDR1 is SEHNR, CDR2 FQNEAQ (reference sequence). V was pared by 1 base and J by 5 bases, with 14 bases between.

The chain has TRBV28 and TRBJ1-2; 8 nucleotides align to TRBD1. The CDR3 length is 12 residues. The ends lost 4 bases at V and 6 bases at J; junction bases unmatched: 1. CDR1 is MDHEN, CDR2 SYDVKM, per germline. CDR3 region: CASSSDRDGYTF. The CDR3 DNA sequence: TGTGCCAGCAGTTCGGACAGGGATGGCTACACCTTC.

The rearrangement links TRBV19 to TRBJ1-5; 7 bases fit TRBD1. In germline, CDR1 is LNHDA, CDR2 SQIVND (reference sequence). The J segment lost 7 bases and the V segment lost 7 bases, leaving 7 bases of the junction unmatched. This CDR3 has 13 residues. The CDR3 nucleotides read TGTGCCAGTACCCGGACAGGTTTCCAGCCCCAGCATTTT. It yields the protein CASTRTGFQPQHF.

CDR3 loop: CSARAGDTQYF. The CDR3, as DNA: TGCAGTGCTAGAGCGGGGGATACGCAGTATTTT. V and J are TRBV20-1 and TRBJ2-3; D may be TRBD2 (5 bases). CDR1 DFQATT and CDR2 SNEGSKA come from the germline V gene (reference sequence). Trimming stripped 1 base from V and 6 bases from J, with 5 bases between. The CDR3 consists of 11 residues.

The chain is built from TRBV11-2 and TRBJ2-7; 7 positions match TRBD2. CDR1 SGHAT and CDR2 FQNNGV come from the germline V gene. The CDR3 consists of 15 residues. Trimming at V came to 3 bases and at J to 2 bases, leaving 7 bases not matched to a gene. CDR3 DNA sequence: TGTGCCAGCAGCTTGGGGCTAGCGGCCCCCTACGAGCAGTACTTC. This translates into CASSLGLAAPYEQYF.

This clone was seen only once. The genes are TRBV18 and TRBJ2-7; D may match TRBD1 or TRBD2 (5 bases each). The germline V and J ends were trimmed by 4 bases and 2 bases, with 18 bases remaining between them. Germline CDR1 is KGHSH and CDR2 is LQKENI. The CDR3 totals 16 residues. DNA of the CDR3: TGTGCCAGCTCACTGAAAGGGACCCAGGTCCCCTACGAGCAGTACTTC. Amino acids: CASSLKGTQVPYEQYF.